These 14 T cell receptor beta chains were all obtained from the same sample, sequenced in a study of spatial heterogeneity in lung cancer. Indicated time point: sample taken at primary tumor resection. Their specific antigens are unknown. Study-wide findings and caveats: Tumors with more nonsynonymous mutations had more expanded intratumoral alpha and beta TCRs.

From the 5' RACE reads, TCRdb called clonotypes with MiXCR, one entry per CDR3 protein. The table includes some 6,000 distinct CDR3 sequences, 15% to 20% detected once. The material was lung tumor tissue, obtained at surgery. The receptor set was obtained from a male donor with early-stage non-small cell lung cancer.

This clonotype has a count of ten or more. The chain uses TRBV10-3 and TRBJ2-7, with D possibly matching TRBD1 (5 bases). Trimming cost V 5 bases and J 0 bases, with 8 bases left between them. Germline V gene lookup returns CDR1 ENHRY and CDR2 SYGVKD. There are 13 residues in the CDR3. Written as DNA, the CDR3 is TGTGCCATCAGTAGGCAGGGCTCCTACGAGCAGTACTTC. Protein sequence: CAISRQGSYEQYF.

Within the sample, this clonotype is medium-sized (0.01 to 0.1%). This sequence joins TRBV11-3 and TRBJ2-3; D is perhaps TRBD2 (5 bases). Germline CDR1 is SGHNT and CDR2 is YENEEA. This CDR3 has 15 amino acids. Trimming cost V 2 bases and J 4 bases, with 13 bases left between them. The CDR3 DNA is TGTGCCAGCAGCTTAAGTGGGAGCCGGGCAGATACGCAGTATTTT. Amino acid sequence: CASSLSGSRADTQYF.

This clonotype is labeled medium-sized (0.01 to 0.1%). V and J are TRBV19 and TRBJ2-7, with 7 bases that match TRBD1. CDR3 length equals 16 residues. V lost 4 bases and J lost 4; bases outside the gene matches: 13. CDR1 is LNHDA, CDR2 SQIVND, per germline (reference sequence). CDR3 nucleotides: TGTGCCAGTAGTAAGAACTCCGGGACAGAAAGGTACGAGCAGTACTTC. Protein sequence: CASSKNSGTERYEQYF.

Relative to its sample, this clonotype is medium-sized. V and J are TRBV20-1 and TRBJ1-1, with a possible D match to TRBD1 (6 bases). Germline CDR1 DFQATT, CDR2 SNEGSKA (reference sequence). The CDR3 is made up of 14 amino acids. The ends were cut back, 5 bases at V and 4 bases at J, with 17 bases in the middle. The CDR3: CSASDLGGSTEAFF. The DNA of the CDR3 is TGCAGTGCTTCCGATTTAGGGGGGAGCACTGAAGCTTTCTTT.

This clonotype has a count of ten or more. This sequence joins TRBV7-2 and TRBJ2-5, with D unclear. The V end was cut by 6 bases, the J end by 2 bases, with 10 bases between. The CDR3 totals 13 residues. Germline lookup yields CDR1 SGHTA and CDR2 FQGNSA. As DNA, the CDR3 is TGTGCCAGCAGATTACACTTACAAGAGACCCAGTACTTC. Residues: CASRLHLQETQYF.

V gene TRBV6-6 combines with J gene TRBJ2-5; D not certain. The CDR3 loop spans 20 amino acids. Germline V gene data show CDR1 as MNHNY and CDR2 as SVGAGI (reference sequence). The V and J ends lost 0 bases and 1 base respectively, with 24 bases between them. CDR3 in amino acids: CASSYSPRPGRFPGQETQYF. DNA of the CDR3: TGTGCCAGCAGTTACTCGCCCCGGCCTGGGCGCTTTCCGGGCCAAGAGACCCAGTACTTC.

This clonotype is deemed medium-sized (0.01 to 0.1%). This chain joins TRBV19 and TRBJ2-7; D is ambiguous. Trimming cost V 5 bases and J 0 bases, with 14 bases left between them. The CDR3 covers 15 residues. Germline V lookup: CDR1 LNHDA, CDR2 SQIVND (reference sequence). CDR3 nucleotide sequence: TGTGCCAGTAGTCCAAGACAAGGGTCCTCCTACGAGCAGTACTTC. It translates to CASSPRQGSSYEQYF.

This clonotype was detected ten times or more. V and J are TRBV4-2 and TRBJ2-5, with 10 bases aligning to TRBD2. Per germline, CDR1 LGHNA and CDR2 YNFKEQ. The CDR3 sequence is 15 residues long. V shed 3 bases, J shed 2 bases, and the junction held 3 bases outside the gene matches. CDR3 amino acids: CASSHPSGGQETQYF. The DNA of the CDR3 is TGTGCCAGCAGCCATCCTAGCGGGGGACAAGAGACCCAGTACTTC.

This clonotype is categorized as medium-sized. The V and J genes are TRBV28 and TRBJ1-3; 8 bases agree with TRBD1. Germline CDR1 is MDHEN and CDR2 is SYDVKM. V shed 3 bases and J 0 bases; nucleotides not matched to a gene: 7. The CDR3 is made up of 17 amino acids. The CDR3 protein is CASSFLQDRASGNTIYF. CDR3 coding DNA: TGTGCCAGCAGTTTTCTCCAGGACAGGGCCTCTGGAAACACCATATATTTT. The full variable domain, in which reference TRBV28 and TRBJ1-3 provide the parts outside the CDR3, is DVKVTQSSRYLVKRTGEKVFLECVQDMDHENMFWYRQDPGLGLRLIYFSYDVKMKEKGDIPEGYSVSREKKERFSLILESASTNQTSMYLCASSFLQDRASGNTIYFGEGSWLTVV.

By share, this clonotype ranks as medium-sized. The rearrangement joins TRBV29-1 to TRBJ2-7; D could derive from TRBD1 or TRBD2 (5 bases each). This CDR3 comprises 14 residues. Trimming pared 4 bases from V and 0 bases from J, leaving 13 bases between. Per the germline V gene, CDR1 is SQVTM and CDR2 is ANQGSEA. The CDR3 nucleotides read TGCAGCGTTGCCCTCAGTGGGGGCTCCTACGAGCAGTACTTC. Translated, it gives CSVALSGGSYEQYF.

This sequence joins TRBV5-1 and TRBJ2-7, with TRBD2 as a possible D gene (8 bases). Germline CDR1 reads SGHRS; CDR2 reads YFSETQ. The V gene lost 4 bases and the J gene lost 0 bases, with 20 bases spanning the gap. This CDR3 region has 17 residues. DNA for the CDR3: TGCGCCAGCAGCCACAGGGGCTCCGGGACTAGCTCCTACGAGCAGTACTTC. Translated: CASSHRGSGTSSYEQYF.

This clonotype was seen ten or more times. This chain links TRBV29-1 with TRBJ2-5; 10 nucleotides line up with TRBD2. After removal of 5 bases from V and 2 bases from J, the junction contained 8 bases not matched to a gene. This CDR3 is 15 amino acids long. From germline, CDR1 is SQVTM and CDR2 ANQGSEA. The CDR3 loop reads CSVSWGLATQETQYF. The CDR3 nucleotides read TGCAGCGTTTCGTGGGGACTAGCGACGCAAGAGACCCAGTACTTC.

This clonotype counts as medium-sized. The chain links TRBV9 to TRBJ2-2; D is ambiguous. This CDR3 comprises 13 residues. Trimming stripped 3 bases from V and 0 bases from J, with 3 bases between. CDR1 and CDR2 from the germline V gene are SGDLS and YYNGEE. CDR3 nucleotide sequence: TGTGCCAGCAGCGACACGAACACCGGGGAGCTGTTTTTT. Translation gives CASSDTNTGELFF.

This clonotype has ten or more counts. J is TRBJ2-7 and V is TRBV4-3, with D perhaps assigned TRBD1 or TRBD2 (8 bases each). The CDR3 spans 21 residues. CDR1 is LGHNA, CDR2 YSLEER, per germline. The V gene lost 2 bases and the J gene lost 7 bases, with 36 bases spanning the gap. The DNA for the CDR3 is TGCGCCAGCAGCCAAAGGCTAAGAGGACAGGGTGCGAGCGGGGGATTTGGGGAGCAGTACTTC. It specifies CASSQRLRGQGASGGFGEQYF.